Shown below are 4 T cell receptor beta chains from a single sample sequenced in a study of CD4 T cells in relation to SARS-CoV-2 and coronaviruses. Only in-frame clones appear in the TCRdb table, and some are missing; sequencing was by immunoSEQ multiplex PCR. Among around 62,000 clones listed, about 95% were seen once. The unexposed donors gave CD4+ T cells in about 2011-2019, prior to COVID-19. Sequencing was carried out using naive CD4+ T cells from PBMCs. Indicated subset: naive CD4+ T cells isolated by negative enrichment. Receptors originate from a human donor in good health.

V is TRBV6-5 and J is TRBJ2-7; TRBD1 matches at 8 bases. From germline, CDR1 is MNHEY and CDR2 SVGAGI. With V trimmed by 2 bases and J by 6 bases, 6 bases remained unmatched. The CDR3 covers 14 residues. Here the CDR3 DNA reads TGTGCCAGCAGTTACAGCAGGGGGCCAGGCGAGCAGTACTTC. This sequence encodes CASSYSRGPGEQYF.

J is TRBJ2-7 and V is TRBV2; D possibly corresponds to TRBD2 (5 bases). Germline values: CDR1 SNHLY, CDR2 FYNNEI. Trimming pared 4 bases from V and 2 bases from J, leaving 12 bases between. This CDR3 has 14 residues. In DNA, the CDR3 is TGTGCCAGCAGTGCCTCGCGGGTTCCCTACGAGCAGTACTTC. It is translated as CASSASRVPYEQYF. Combining the CDR3 with reference TRBV2 and TRBJ2-7 gives the whole variable domain EPEVTQTPSHQVTQMGQEVILRCVPISNHLYFYWYRQILGQKVEFLVSFYNNEISEKSEIFDDQFSVERPDGSNFTLKIRSTKLEDSAMYFCASSASRVPYEQYFGPGTRLTVT.

This clone was counted once. The rearrangement uses TRBV5-1 and TRBJ1-2; D uncertain. In germline, CDR1 is SGHRS, CDR2 YFSETQ. This CDR3 region has 13 residues. Trimming shortened V by 0 bases and J by 4 bases, and 7 bases separated the two germline ends. The CDR3 DNA reads TGCGCCAGCAGCTTGGAGGCACCCTATGGCTACACCTTC. This encodes CASSLEAPYGYTF.

CDR3 region: CASSSEGNTGELFF. As DNA, the CDR3 is TGCGCCAGCAGCTCCGAAGGGAACACCGGGGAGCTGTTTTTT. The chain has TRBV5-1 and TRBJ2-2; D uncertain. Trimming pared 3 bases from V and 1 base from J, leaving 7 bases between. The CDR3 length is 14 residues. Germline values: CDR1 SGHRS, CDR2 YFSETQ.